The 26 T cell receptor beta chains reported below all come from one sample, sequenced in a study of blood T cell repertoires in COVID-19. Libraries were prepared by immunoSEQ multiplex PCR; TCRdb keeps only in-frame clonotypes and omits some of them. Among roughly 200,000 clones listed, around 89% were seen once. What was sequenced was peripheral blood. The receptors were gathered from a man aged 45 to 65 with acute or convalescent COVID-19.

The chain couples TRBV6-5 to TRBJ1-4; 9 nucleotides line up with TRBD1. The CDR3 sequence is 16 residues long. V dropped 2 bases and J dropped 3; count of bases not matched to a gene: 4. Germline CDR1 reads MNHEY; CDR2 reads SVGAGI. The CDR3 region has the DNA TGTGCCAGCAGTTACGCAAGGACAGGGGCTAATGAAAAACTGTTTTTT. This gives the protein CASSYARTGANEKLFF.

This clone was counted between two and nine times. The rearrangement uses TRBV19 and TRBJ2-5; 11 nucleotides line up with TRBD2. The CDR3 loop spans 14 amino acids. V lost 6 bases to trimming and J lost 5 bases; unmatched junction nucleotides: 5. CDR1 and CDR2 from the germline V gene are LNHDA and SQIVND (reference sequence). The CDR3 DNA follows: TGTGCCAGTAGCCAACTAGCGGGAGCGGAGACCCAGTACTTC. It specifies CASSQLAGAETQYF. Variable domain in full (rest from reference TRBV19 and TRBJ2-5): DGGITQSPKYLFRKEGQNVTLSCEQNLNHDAMYWYRQDPGQGLRLIYYSQIVNDFQKGDIAEGYSVSREKKESFPLTVTSAQKNPTAFYLCASSQLAGAETQYFGPGTRLLVL.

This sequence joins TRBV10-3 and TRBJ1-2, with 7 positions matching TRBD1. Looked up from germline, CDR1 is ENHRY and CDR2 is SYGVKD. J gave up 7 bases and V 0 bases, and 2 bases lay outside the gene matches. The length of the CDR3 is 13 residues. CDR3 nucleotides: TGTGCCATCAGTGAGTCGACAGGGCCTGGCTACACCTTC. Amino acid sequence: CAISESTGPGYTF.

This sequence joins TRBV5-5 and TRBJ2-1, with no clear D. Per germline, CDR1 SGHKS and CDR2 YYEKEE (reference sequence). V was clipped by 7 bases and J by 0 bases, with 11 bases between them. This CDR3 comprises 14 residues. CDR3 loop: CASSRSSSYNEQFF. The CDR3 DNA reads TGTGCCAGCTCGCGTTCGAGCTCCTACAATGAGCAGTTCTTC.

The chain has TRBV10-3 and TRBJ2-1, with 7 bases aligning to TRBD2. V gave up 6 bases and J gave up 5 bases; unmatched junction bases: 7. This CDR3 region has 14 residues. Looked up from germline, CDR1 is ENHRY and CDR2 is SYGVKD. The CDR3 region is CAIRTSGTNNEQFF. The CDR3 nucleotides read TGTGCCATCAGAACGAGCGGGACCAACAATGAGCAGTTCTTC.

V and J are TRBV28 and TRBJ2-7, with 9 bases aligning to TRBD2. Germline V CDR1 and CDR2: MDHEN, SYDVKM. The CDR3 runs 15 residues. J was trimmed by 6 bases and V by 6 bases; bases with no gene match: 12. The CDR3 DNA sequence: TGTGCCAGCAGCCTTTTGGTAGCGGGAGAGCCCGAGCAGTACTTC. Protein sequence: CASSLLVAGEPEQYF.

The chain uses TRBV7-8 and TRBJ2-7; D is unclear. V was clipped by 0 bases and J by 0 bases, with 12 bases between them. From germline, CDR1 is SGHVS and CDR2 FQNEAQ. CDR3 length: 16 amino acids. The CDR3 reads CASSLARLASSYEQYF. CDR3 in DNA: TGTGCCAGCAGCTTAGCGCGACTGGCGAGCTCCTACGAGCAGTACTTC.

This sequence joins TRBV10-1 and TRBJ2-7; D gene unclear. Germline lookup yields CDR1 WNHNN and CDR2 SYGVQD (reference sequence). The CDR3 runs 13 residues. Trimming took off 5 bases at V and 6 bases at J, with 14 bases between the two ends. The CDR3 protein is CASSLPRPLEQYV. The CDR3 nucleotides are TGCGCCAGCAGTCTGCCCAGGCCGCTCGAGCAGTACGTC.

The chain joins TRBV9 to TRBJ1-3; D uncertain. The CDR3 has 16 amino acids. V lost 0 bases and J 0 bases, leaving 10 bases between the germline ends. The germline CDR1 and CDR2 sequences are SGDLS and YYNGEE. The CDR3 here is CASSVDLSRSGNTIYF. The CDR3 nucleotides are TGTGCCAGCAGCGTAGATTTGTCCCGCTCTGGAAACACCATATATTTT.

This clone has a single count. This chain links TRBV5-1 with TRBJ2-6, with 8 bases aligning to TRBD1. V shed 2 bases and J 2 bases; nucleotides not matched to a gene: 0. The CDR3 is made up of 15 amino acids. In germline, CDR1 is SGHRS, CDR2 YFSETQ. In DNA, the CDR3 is TGCGCCAGCAGCTTACAGGGGGCTGGGGCCAACGTCCTGACTTTC. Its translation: CASSLQGAGANVLTF.

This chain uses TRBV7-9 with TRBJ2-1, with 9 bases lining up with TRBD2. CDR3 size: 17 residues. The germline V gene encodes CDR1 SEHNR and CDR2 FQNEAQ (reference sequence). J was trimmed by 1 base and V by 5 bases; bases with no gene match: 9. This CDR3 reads CASSVGSGSESYNEQFF. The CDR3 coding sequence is TGTGCCAGCAGCGTCGGTAGCGGGAGTGAGTCCTACAATGAGCAGTTCTTC.

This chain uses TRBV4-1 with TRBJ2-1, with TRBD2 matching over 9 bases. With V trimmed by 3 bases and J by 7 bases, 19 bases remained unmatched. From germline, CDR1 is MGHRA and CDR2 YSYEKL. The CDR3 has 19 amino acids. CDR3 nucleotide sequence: TGCGCCAGCAGCCAGATGACAGGGAAGGCGGGAGGGCCGAGGAATGAGCAGTTCTTC. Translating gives CASSQMTGKAGGPRNEQFF.

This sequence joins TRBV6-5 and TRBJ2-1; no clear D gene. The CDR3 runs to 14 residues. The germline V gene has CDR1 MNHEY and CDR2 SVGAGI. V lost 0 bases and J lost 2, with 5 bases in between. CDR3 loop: CASSYSVPYNEQFF. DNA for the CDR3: TGTGCCAGCAGTTACTCCGTCCCCTACAATGAGCAGTTCTTC.

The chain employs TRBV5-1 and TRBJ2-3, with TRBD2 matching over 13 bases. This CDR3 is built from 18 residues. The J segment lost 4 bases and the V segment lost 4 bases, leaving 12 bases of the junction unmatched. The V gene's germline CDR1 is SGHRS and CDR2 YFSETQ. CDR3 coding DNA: TGCGCCAGCAGCCTGGTCAGAGGACTAGCGGGAGTGCCAGATACGCAGTATTTT. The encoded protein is CASSLVRGLAGVPDTQYF. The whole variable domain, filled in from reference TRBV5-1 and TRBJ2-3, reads KAGVTQTPRYLIKTRGQQVTLSCSPISGHRSVSWYQQTPGQGLQFLFEYFSETQRNKGNFPGRFSGRQFSNSRSEMNVSTLELGDSALYLCASSLVRGLAGVPDTQYFGPGTRLTVL.

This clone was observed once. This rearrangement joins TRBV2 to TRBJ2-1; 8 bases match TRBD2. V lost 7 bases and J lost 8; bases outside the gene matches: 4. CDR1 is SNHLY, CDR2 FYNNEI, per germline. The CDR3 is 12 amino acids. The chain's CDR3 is CASTGGRHEQFF. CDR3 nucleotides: TGTGCCAGCACAGGCGGGAGGCATGAGCAGTTCTTC.

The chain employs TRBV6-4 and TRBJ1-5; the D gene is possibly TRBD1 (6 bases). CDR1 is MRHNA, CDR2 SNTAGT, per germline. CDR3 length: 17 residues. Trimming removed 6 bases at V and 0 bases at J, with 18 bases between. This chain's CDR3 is CASREGGPSYSNQPQHF. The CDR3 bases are TGTGCCAGCAGGGAAGGGGGTCCCTCATATAGCAATCAGCCCCAGCATTTT.

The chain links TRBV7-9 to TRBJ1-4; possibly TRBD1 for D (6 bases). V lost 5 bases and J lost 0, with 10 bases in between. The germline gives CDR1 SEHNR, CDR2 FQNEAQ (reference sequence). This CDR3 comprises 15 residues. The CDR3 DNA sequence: TGTGCCAGCAGCAGAGGACAGTCAACTAATGAAAAACTGTTTTTT. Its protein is CASSRGQSTNEKLFF.

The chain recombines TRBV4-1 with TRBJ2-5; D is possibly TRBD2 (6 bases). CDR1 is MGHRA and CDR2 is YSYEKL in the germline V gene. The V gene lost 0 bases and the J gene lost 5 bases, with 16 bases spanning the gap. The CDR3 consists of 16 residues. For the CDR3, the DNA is TGCGCCAGCAGCCAAGATGCGACTGCCCGGGAGGAGACCCAGTACTTC. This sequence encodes CASSQDATAREETQYF.

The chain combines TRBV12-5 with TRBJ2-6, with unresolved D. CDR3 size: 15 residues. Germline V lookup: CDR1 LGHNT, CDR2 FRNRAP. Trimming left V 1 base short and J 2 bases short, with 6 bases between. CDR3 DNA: TGTGCTAGTGGTTTGGGTACACCTGGGGCCAACGTCCTGACTTTC. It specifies CASGLGTPGANVLTF.

Here the CDR3 DNA reads TGTGCCAGCAGTTCCCGGACAGCAGATCAGCCCCAGCATTTT. This codes for CASSSRTADQPQHF. This sequence joins TRBV27 and TRBJ1-5; tentative D call: TRBD1 (6 bases). Germline CDR1 reads MNHEY; CDR2 reads SMNVEV (reference sequence). There are 14 residues in the CDR3. Trimming cost V 4 bases and J 5 bases, with 12 bases left between them.

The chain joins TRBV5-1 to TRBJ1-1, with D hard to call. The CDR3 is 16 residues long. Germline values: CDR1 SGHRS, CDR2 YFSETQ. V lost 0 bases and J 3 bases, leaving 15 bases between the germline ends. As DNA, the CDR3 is TGCGCCAGCAGCTTGGTTGGCCCCAATATGGACACTGAAGCTTTCTTT. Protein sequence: CASSLVGPNMDTEAFF.

The CDR3 loop reads CAWSVRVGSPLHF. CDR3 bases: TGTGCCTGGAGTGTCAGGGTTGGTTCACCCCTCCACTTT. The chain carries TRBV30 and TRBJ1-6, with D possibly being TRBD1 (5 bases). This CDR3 comprises 13 residues. CDR1 GTSNPN and CDR2 SVGIG come from the germline V gene (reference sequence). Between the trimmed V and J ends, which lost 0 bases and 9 bases, there was a span of 9 bases.

CDR3 nucleotide sequence: TGCGCCAGCAGCCCCGGTGGTACTAGCGGTAACAATGAGCAGTTCTTC. Amino acids: CASSPGGTSGNNEQFF. The V and J genes are TRBV5-1 and TRBJ2-1; 8 bases fit TRBD2. Trimming removed 4 bases from V and 5 bases from J; junction bases left unmatched: 11. The CDR3 spans 16 residues. Germline assignment: CDR1 SGHRS and CDR2 YFSETQ.

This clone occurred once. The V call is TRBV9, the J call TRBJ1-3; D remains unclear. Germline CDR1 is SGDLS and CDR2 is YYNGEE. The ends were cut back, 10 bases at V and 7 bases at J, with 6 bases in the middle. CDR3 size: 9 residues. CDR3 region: CARRNTIYF. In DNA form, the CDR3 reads TGTGCCCGCCGGAACACCATATATTTT.

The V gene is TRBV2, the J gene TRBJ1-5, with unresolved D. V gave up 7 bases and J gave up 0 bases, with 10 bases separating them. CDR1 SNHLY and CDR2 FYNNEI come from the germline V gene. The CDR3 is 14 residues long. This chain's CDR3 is CASMGSNSNQPQHF. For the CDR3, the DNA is TGTGCCAGCATGGGCAGCAATAGCAATCAGCCCCAGCATTTT.

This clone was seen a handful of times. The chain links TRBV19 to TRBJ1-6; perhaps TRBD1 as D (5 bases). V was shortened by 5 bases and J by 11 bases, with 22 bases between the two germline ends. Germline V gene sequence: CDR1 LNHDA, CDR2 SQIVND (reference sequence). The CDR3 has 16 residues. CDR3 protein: CASSVPGGDFGAPLHF. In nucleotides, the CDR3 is TGTGCCAGTAGTGTCCCCGGTGGGGACTTTGGGGCACCCCTCCACTTT.